Listed below are T cell receptor beta chains from one sample, sequenced in a study of T cells after yellow fever vaccination. TCRdb reprocessed the 5' RACE reads with MiXCR, giving one entry per CDR3 protein. The sample has a few hundred thousand distinct CDR3 sequences, roughly 4.8% seen once; the top ten hold around 3.3%. The material was CD4+ T cells sorted from PBMCs, obtained on the day of the yellow fever booster vaccination. Receptor source: a man between 18 and 29 years old who received the YFV17D yellow fever vaccine. CDR3s include the opening cysteine and the closing phenylalanine or tryptophan. The D gene is left open where the match is weak. The size entry is marked missing in some rows and otherwise reads once, few, many or a size class.

abundance: many; j_gene: TRBJ2-7; v_gene: TRBV5-1; len: 15; d_gene: TRBD1; CDR3aa: CASSLGTGRSYEQYF; CDR3nt: TGCGCCAGCAGCCTCGGGACAGGCCGATCTTACGAGCAGTACTTC
abundance: -; j_gene: TRBJ2-2; v_gene: TRBV25-1; len: 16; d_gene: -; CDR3aa: CASSELGREDTGELFF; CDR3nt: TGTGCCAGCAGTGAATTGGGAAGGGAGGACACCGGGGAGCTGTTTTTT
abundance: many; j_gene: TRBJ2-1; v_gene: TRBV4-3; len: 16; d_gene: TRBD2; CDR3aa: CASSQDWLAGYNEQFF; CDR3nt: TGCGCCAGCAGCCAAGATTGGCTAGCGGGGTACAATGAGCAGTTCTTC
abundance: -; j_gene: TRBJ2-5; v_gene: TRBV19; len: 14; d_gene: TRBD1; CDR3aa: CASSKRDRQETQYF; CDR3nt: TGTGCCAGTAGTAAAAGGGACAGGCAAGAGACCCAGTACTTC
abundance: -; j_gene: TRBJ2-7; v_gene: TRBV7-2; len: 13; d_gene: -; CDR3aa: CASSLGRIREQYF; CDR3nt: TGTGCCAGCAGCTTAGGAAGGATCCGGGAGCAGTACTTC
abundance: -; j_gene: TRBJ2-3; v_gene: TRBV20-1; len: 16; d_gene: -; CDR3aa: CNARLREGAHTDTQYF; CDR3nt: TGCAATGCTAGACTACGGGAGGGGGCCCACACAGATACGCAGTATTTT
abundance: -; j_gene: TRBJ2-1; v_gene: TRBV20-1; len: 13; d_gene: -; CDR3aa: CSAQIDLYNEQFF; CDR3nt: TGCAGTGCCCAGATTGACTTATACAATGAGCAGTTCTTC
abundance: few; j_gene: TRBJ2-5; v_gene: TRBV19; len: 13; d_gene: -; CDR3aa: CASSKDREETQYF; CDR3nt: TGTGCCAGTAGTAAGGACAGAGAAGAGACCCAGTACTTC
abundance: few; j_gene: TRBJ2-2; v_gene: TRBV5-4; len: 16; d_gene: TRBD2; CDR3aa: CASSHLAGVDTGELFF; CDR3nt: TGTGCCAGCAGCCATTTAGCGGGGGTAGACACCGGGGAGCTGTTTTTT
abundance: many; j_gene: TRBJ2-7; v_gene: TRBV10-1; len: 14; d_gene: TRBD1; CDR3aa: CASSKDRGFGEQYF; CDR3nt: TGCGCCAGCAGTAAAGACAGGGGGTTTGGCGAGCAGTACTTC
abundance: few; j_gene: TRBJ2-3; v_gene: TRBV19; len: 15; d_gene: TRBD1; CDR3aa: CASNEPGGISDTQYF; CDR3nt: TGTGCCAGTAACGAACCAGGGGGCATTTCAGATACGCAGTATTTT
abundance: many; j_gene: TRBJ1-1; v_gene: TRBV7-9; len: 15; d_gene: -; CDR3aa: CASSPRSSGVTEAFF; CDR3nt: TGTGCCAGCAGCCCCAGATCCAGTGGGGTCACTGAAGCTTTCTTT
abundance: many; j_gene: TRBJ1-1; v_gene: TRBV4-3; len: 14; d_gene: -; CDR3aa: CASSRVEQGNEAFF; CDR3nt: TGCGCCAGCAGCCGAGTTGAACAGGGTAATGAAGCTTTCTTT
abundance: many; j_gene: TRBJ2-5; v_gene: TRBV12-5; len: 15; d_gene: -; CDR3aa: CASGHGQTPPETQYF; CDR3nt: TGTGCTAGTGGCCACGGACAGACACCCCCAGAGACCCAGTACTTC
abundance: -; j_gene: TRBJ2-2; v_gene: TRBV5-6; len: 16; d_gene: TRBD1; CDR3aa: CGIPGQDLKLTGELFF; CDR3nt: TGTGGGATACCGGGACAGGACTTGAAGTTGACCGGGGAGCTGTTTTTT
abundance: -; j_gene: TRBJ2-7; v_gene: TRBV4-1; len: 15; d_gene: TRBD1; CDR3aa: CASSRQGLGSYEQYF; CDR3nt: TGCGCCAGCAGCCGACAGGGTTTAGGCTCCTACGAGCAGTACTTC
abundance: few; j_gene: TRBJ2-5; v_gene: TRBV4-2; len: 11; d_gene: -; CDR3aa: CASSQARVPSF; CDR3nt: TGTGCCAGCAGCCAAGCCCGGGTACCCAGCTTC
abundance: many; j_gene: TRBJ1-3; v_gene: TRBV2; len: 14; d_gene: -; CDR3aa: CADRDTVSGNTIYF; CDR3nt: TGTGCCGACCGGGACACGGTCTCTGGAAACACCATATATTTT
abundance: few; j_gene: TRBJ1-2; v_gene: TRBV25-1; len: 11; d_gene: -; CDR3aa: CASSSGRGYTF; CDR3nt: TGTGCCAGCAGTTCGGGAAGGGGCTACACCTTC
abundance: -; j_gene: TRBJ2-5; v_gene: TRBV12-3/TRBV12-4; len: 15; d_gene: TRBD1; CDR3aa: CASLLTTGAKETQYF; CDR3nt: TGTGCCAGTTTACTTACGACAGGGGCGAAAGAGACCCAGTACTTC